One and the same sample provided the 2 T cell receptor beta chains below, sequenced in a study of blood T cell repertoires in COVID-19 (dated by TCRdb to 2019 to 2021). Receptor amplification or capture employed the immunoSEQ multiplex PCR assay. Entries here come from immuneACCESS through TCRdb and include only in-frame sequences with V and J called. Some clones fail to appear in such tables; in the studies checked, an unresolved V gene covers under half of the shortfall, and the cause of the remainder is unknown. This sample is represented by approximately 150,000 clones; under 90% of them were singletons. In total, the top ten clones hold 3.5% of the sample. The sequenced sample was peripheral blood. All receptors derive from a man in his sixties or seventies who had recovered from COVID-19.

This clone showed up just a few times. V and J are TRBV28 and TRBJ2-7; D possibly corresponds to TRBD1 (5 bases). The V and J ends lost 0 bases and 5 bases respectively, with 5 bases between them. The CDR3 extends over 12 amino acids. Germline V lookup: CDR1 MDHEN, CDR2 SYDVKM. CDR3 in amino acids: CASSLWGHEQYF. In DNA, the CDR3 is TGTGCCAGCAGTTTATGGGGGCACGAGCAGTACTTC.

This chain connects TRBV10-3 to TRBJ1-2, with D possibly being TRBD1 (5 bases). V lost 10 bases and J lost 6, with 15 bases in between. CDR3 length: 12 residues. Germline V CDR1 and CDR2: ENHRY, SYGVKD. CDR3 sequence (DNA): TGTGCCACCACAGGAGCGGGGGATGGCTACACCTTC. It encodes CATTGAGDGYTF.